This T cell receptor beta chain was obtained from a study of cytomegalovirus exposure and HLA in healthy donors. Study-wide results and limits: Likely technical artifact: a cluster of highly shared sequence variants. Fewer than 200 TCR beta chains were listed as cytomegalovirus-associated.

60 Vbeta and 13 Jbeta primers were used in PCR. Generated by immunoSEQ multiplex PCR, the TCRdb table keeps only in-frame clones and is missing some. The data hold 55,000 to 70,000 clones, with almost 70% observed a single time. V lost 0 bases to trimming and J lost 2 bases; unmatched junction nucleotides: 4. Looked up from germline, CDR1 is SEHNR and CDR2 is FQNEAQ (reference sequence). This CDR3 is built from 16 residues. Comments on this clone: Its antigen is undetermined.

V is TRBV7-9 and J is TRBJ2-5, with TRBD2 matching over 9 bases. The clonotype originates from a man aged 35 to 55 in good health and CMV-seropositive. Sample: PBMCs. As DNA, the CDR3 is TGTGCCAGCAGCTTAGCGGCGACTAGCGGACAAGAGACCCAGTACTTC. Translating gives CASSLAATSGQETQYF.